This T cell receptor (beta chain) comes out of a study of OX40 agonist ivuxolimab in advanced cancers. The table came from immunoSEQ multiplex PCR; TCRdb's copy has only in-frame clones and leaves some out. The data contain around 60,000 clones, under 85% of them seen just once; the ten biggest clones take up roughly 6.5%. The V gene's germline CDR1 is MNHNY and CDR2 SVGAGI (reference sequence). This CDR3 is built from 15 residues. Trimming stripped 6 bases from V and 0 bases from J, with 12 bases between. Baseline, cycle 4 day 1, and cycle 7 day 1 were the blood sampling points. This specimen was CD4+ or CD8+ T cells sorted from blood, taken in a trial of the OX40 agonist ivuxolimab. V usage is TRBV6-6 and J usage is TRBJ2-1; D is undetermined. This receptor was taken from an adult with an advanced solid tumor such as melanoma, head and neck, liver or kidney cancer. CDR3 DNA: TGTGCCAGCAGCCACCCGAGCAGCTCCTACAATGAGCAGTTCTTC. This sequence encodes CASSHPSSSYNEQFF.